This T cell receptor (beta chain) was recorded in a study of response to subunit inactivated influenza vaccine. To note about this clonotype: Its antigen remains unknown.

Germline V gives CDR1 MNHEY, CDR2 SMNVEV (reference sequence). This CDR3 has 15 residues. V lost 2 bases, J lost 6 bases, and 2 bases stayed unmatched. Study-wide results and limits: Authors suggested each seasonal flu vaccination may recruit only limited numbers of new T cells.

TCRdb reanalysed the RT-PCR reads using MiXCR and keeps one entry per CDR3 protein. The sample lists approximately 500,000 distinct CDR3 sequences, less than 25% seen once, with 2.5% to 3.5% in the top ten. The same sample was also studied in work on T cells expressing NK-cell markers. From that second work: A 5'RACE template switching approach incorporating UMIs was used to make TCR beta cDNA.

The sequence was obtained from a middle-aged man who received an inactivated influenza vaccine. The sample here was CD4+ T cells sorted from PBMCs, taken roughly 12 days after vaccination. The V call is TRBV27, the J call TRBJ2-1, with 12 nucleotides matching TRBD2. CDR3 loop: CASSLGTSGSNEQFF. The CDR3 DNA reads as TGTGCCAGCAGTTTAGGGACTAGCGGGTCCAATGAGCAGTTCTTC.